What follows are 6 T cell receptor beta chains derived from one specimen sequenced in a study of neurological immune-mediated disorders. TCRdb processed the 5' RACE reads anew with MiXCR; each CDR3 protein has one entry. The sample has around 40,000 distinct CDR3 sequences; approximately 7% are singletons. Sequenced: CD4+ T cells from blood. The receptors shown here come from a man between 45 and 60 years old in good health.

This clonotype was picked up many times. The V and J genes are TRBV25-1 and TRBJ2-3; perhaps TRBD2 as D (6 bases). CDR3 size: 15 residues. Per germline, CDR1 MGHDK and CDR2 SYGVNS. V was clipped by 2 bases and J by 2 bases, with 11 bases between them. The CDR3 nucleotides are TGTGCCAGCAGTGAAACGGGACTTATCACAGATACGCAGTATTTT. Residues: CASSETGLITDTQYF. Drawing the rest from reference TRBV25-1 and TRBJ2-3, the complete variable domain is EADIYQTPRYLVIGTGKKITLECSQTMGHDKMYWYQQDPGMELHLIHYSYGVNSTEKGDLSSESTVSRIRTEHFPLTLESARPSHTSQYLCASSETGLITDTQYFGPGTRLTVL.

This clonotype occurred many times. This chain uses TRBV24-1 with TRBJ2-7; 8 nucleotides line up with TRBD1. The CDR3 covers 14 residues. Looked up from germline, CDR1 is KGHDR and CDR2 is SFDVKD. Germline trimming cut 4 bases from V and 4 bases from J; bases unmatched to any gene: 5. The CDR3 nucleotides read TGTGCCACCAGTGAGCCCGACAGGGGTTACGAGCAGTACTTC. Residues: CATSEPDRGYEQYF.

At least ten counts were recorded for this clonotype. The chain is built from TRBV20-1 and TRBJ2-3; TRBD2 aligns across 7 bases. The ends lost 6 bases at V and 1 base at J; junction bases unmatched: 7. There are 14 residues in the CDR3. Per the germline V gene, CDR1 is DFQATT and CDR2 is SNEGSKA (reference sequence). CDR3 residues: CSAQSGTGTDTQYF. The DNA for the CDR3 is TGCAGTGCGCAAAGCGGGACGGGCACAGATACGCAGTATTTT.

This clonotype was seen at least ten times. V and J are TRBV4-2 and TRBJ2-7; D perhaps matches TRBD2 (6 bases). Germline V lookup: CDR1 LGHNA, CDR2 YNFKEQ. With 0 bases removed from V and 2 bases from J, the gap between germline ends came to 17 bases. There are 17 residues in the CDR3. CDR3 loop: CASSQDSGTSSPYEQYF. CDR3 DNA: TGTGCCAGCAGCCAAGATTCCGGCACTAGCAGTCCCTACGAGCAGTACTTC.

The table lists this clonotype with many counts. The chain employs TRBV4-3 and TRBJ2-1, with D perhaps TRBD2 (5 bases). The CDR3 extends over 15 amino acids. V shed 0 bases and J shed 5 bases, with 11 bases lying between them. Per germline, CDR1 LGHNA and CDR2 YSLEER. CDR3 residues: CASSQEGSGHNEQFF. In DNA, the CDR3 is TGCGCCAGCAGCCAAGAAGGCAGCGGCCACAATGAGCAGTTCTTC.

This clonotype was recorded many times. J is TRBJ2-3 and V is TRBV6-5; D might be TRBD1 or TRBD2, each matching 5 bases. V was cut by 5 bases and J by 3 bases, with 15 bases left in between. The germline V gene encodes CDR1 MNHEY and CDR2 SVGAGI. This CDR3 has 15 amino acids. The chain's CDR3 is CASSPLGEGTDTQYF. CDR3 DNA: TGTGCCAGCAGTCCGCTCGGTGAGGGGACAGATACGCAGTATTTT.